Below, 20 T cell receptor beta chains from the same sample are listed, as sequenced in a study of OX40 agonist ivuxolimab in advanced cancers. Sequencing was performed with immunoSEQ multiplex PCR; in TCRdb, only in-frame clones are kept and a portion is missing. The repertoire consists of 38,000 or so clones, with 80% to 90% occurring once and the leading ten covering approximately 45%. Sequenced material: CD4+ or CD8+ T cells sorted from blood, taken in a trial of the OX40 agonist ivuxolimab. The source of these receptors is an adult with an advanced solid tumor such as melanoma, head and neck, liver or kidney cancer.

This clone showed up just a few times. This rearrangement joins TRBV5-1 to TRBJ2-3; maybe TRBD2 (5 bases). This CDR3 is 12 amino acids long. From germline, CDR1 is SGHRS and CDR2 YFSETQ. Trimming stripped 2 bases from V and 8 bases from J, with 9 bases between. For the CDR3, the DNA is TGCGCCAGCAGCTTACTAGGTGGTACGCAGTATTTT. Translating it yields CASSLLGGTQYF.

The genes are TRBV10-2 and TRBJ1-2; perhaps TRBD1 as D (6 bases). With 3 bases removed from V and 1 base from J, the gap between germline ends came to 12 bases. CDR3 length: 15 amino acids. The germline gives CDR1 WSHSY, CDR2 SAAADI. The CDR3 nucleotides read TGCGCCAGCAGTGAAGGGGGACCGGATAACTATGGCTACACCTTC. Protein: CASSEGGPDNYGYTF.

The chain carries TRBV27 and TRBJ2-5; the match to TRBD1 covers 7 bases. The CDR3 extends over 15 amino acids. V was clipped by 8 bases and J by 5 bases; unmatched bases: 14. In germline, CDR1 is MNHEY, CDR2 SMNVEV (reference sequence). CDR3 loop: CASQKTGTGLETQYF. The CDR3 DNA follows: TGTGCCAGCCAGAAGACAGGGACCGGCTTGGAGACCCAGTACTTC.

This sequence joins TRBV19 and TRBJ2-1; 10 nucleotides agree with TRBD2. The germline CDR1 and CDR2 sequences are LNHDA and SQIVND (reference sequence). This CDR3 spans 16 amino acids. With 5 bases clipped from V and 1 base from J, the junction kept 5 bases outside the gene matches. CDR3 nucleotides: TGTGCCAGTAGTCCCCTAGCGGGGGCATCCTACAATGAGCAGTTCTTC. It translates to CASSPLAGASYNEQFF.

The chain recombines TRBV2 with TRBJ2-5; tentative D call: TRBD2 (6 bases). The CDR3 sequence is 11 residues long. Germline CDR1 and CDR2: SNHLY and FYNNEI. V was cut by 9 bases and J by 1 base, with 6 bases left in between. CDR3: CARLAQETQYF. The CDR3 bases are TGTGCCAGACTAGCCCAAGAGACCCAGTACTTC.

The chain uses TRBV7-6 and TRBJ2-5; 7 bases map to TRBD2. The CDR3 runs 16 residues. Trimming cost V 0 bases and J 2 bases; bases outside gene matches: 6. From germline, CDR1 is SGHVS and CDR2 FNYEAQ. CDR3 nucleotides: TGTGCCAGCAGCTTAGCGGGAGGGGCCACTCAAGAGACCCAGTACTTC. It codes for CASSLAGGATQETQYF.

The chain links TRBV9 to TRBJ2-7; 12 nucleotides agree with TRBD2. CDR3 size: 15 residues. Germline CDR1 reads SGDLS; CDR2 reads YYNGEE. V was clipped by 4 bases and J by 6 bases; unmatched bases: 8. As DNA, the CDR3 is TGTGCCAGCAGCTACGGGACTAGCGGGTCCCGCGAGCAGTACTTC. It specifies CASSYGTSGSREQYF.

A few counts support this clone. This chain links TRBV29-1 with TRBJ1-2, with D possibly being TRBD1 (6 bases). This CDR3 is 10 amino acids long. Trimming pared 7 bases from V and 12 bases from J, leaving 15 bases between. Germline-derived CDR1 and CDR2 are SQVTM and ANQGSEA. Written as DNA, the CDR3 is TGCAGCGCCTCACAGGGAGCGGACACCTTC. Protein sequence: CSASQGADTF. Using reference TRBV29-1 and TRBJ1-2 for the parts outside the CDR3, the full variable domain is SAVISQKPSRDICQRGTSLTIQCQVDSQVTMMFWYRQQPGQSLTLIATANQGSEATYESGFVIDKFPISRPNLTFSTLTVSNMSPEDSSIYLCSASQGADTFGSGTRLTVV.

The CDR3 sequence: CASRVSGGGTDTQYF. The CDR3 coding sequence is TGTGCCAGCAGGGTAAGCGGGGGAGGCACAGATACGCAGTATTTT. The V gene is TRBV6-6, the J gene TRBJ2-3; TRBD2 matches 8 bases. The CDR3 is made up of 15 amino acids. The germline gives CDR1 MNHNY, CDR2 SVGAGI (reference sequence). J gave up 1 base and V 6 bases, and 6 bases lay outside the gene matches.

This chain uses TRBV6-5 with TRBJ2-5; TRBD2 might be the D (6 bases). The germline V gene has CDR1 MNHEY and CDR2 SVGAGI. V lost 5 bases to trimming and J lost 5 bases, with 12 bases between them. The CDR3 consists of 13 residues. The CDR3 loop is CASSPGGLETQYF. The DNA of the CDR3 is TGTGCCAGCAGTCCCGGGGGACTCGAGACCCAGTACTTC.

The rearrangement links TRBV4-3 to TRBJ2-1; the match to TRBD1 covers 8 bases. Trimming cost V 0 bases and J 0 bases; bases outside gene matches: 13. The germline V gene has CDR1 LGHNA and CDR2 YSLEER. This CDR3 has 20 amino acids. The CDR3 spells CASSQDAGRGPESSYNEQFF. CDR3 coding DNA: TGCGCCAGCAGCCAAGATGCGGGCAGGGGGCCGGAAAGCTCCTACAATGAGCAGTTCTTC.

Many counts were recorded for this clone. The chain combines TRBV25-1 with TRBJ2-2, with D hard to call. Per the germline V gene, CDR1 is MGHDK and CDR2 is SYGVNS. CDR3 length: 14 residues. The ends were cut back, 2 bases at V and 2 bases at J, with 6 bases in the middle. The CDR3: CASSEGTNTGELFF. In DNA form, the CDR3 reads TGTGCCAGCAGTGAAGGAACTAACACCGGGGAGCTGTTTTTT. The variable domain in full, completed from reference TRBV25-1 and TRBJ2-2, reads EADIYQTPRYLVIGTGKKITLECSQTMGHDKMYWYQQDPGMELHLIHYSYGVNSTEKGDLSSESTVSRIRTEHFPLTLESARPSHTSQYLCASSEGTNTGELFFGEGSRLTVL.

V gene TRBV19 combines with J gene TRBJ2-7; possibly TRBD1 or TRBD2 for D (5 bases each). This CDR3 contains 15 residues. Trimming took off 3 bases at V and 5 bases at J, with 17 bases between the two ends. Germline V gives CDR1 LNHDA, CDR2 SQIVND (reference sequence). CDR3 sequence reads: CASSMAGTGSDEQYF. CDR3 DNA: TGTGCCAGTAGTATGGCCGGGACGGGCAGCGACGAGCAGTACTTC.

The chain employs TRBV4-1 and TRBJ1-1; the D is unclear. Germline V gene sequence: CDR1 MGHRA, CDR2 YSYEKL. The V end was cut by 3 bases, the J end by 1 base, with 12 bases between. The CDR3 is made up of 15 amino acids. CDR3 bases: TGCGCCAGCAGCCAGGTCGGGCCGTCGAACACTGAAGCTTTCTTT. Translation: CASSQVGPSNTEAFF.

The J gene is TRBJ2-7, the V gene TRBV5-6; possibly TRBD1 for D (6 bases). The germline gives CDR1 SGHDT, CDR2 YYEEEE. CDR3 length: 14 residues. Trimming pared 4 bases from V and 9 bases from J, leaving 20 bases between. CDR3 sequence reads: CASSDHRERLVQYF. CDR3 in DNA: TGTGCCAGCAGCGACCACAGGGAGCGGTTAGTGCAGTACTTC. The full variable domain, with the rest looked up from reference TRBV5-6 and TRBJ2-7, is DAGVTQSPTHLIKTRGQQVTLRCSPKSGHDTVSWYQQALGQGPQFIFQYYEEEERQRGNFPDRFSGHQFPNYSSELNVNALLLGDSALYLCASSDHRERLVQYFGPGTRLTVT.

This sequence joins TRBV5-1 and TRBJ2-3; 11 bases are shared with TRBD1. After removal of 2 bases from V and 0 bases from J, the junction contained 14 bases not matched to a gene. CDR3 size: 20 residues. Germline values: CDR1 SGHRS, CDR2 YFSETQ. The CDR3 reads CASSFYRDRGMGTSTDTQYF. In DNA, the CDR3 is TGCGCCAGCAGCTTTTACCGGGACAGGGGGATGGGGACTAGCACAGATACGCAGTATTTT.

This chain uses TRBV19 with TRBJ2-2; D ambiguous. The CDR3 loop spans 13 amino acids. CDR1 and CDR2 (germline): LNHDA, SQIVND (reference sequence). The germline V and J ends were trimmed by 8 bases and 8 bases, with 15 bases remaining between them. The CDR3 sequence is CASYDTSPGELFF. CDR3 in DNA: TGTGCCAGTTACGACACCAGCCCGGGGGAGCTGTTTTTT.

By share, this clone counts as medium-sized. V gene TRBV2 combines with J gene TRBJ2-7; TRBD1 matches at 8 bases. The length of the CDR3 is 15 residues. The germline V gene has CDR1 SNHLY and CDR2 FYNNEI. V lost 1 base and J lost 3; bases outside the gene matches: 5. CDR3 DNA: TGTGCCAGCAGTGAAGTAGGGACAGGAAACTACGAGCAGTACTTC. Residues: CASSEVGTGNYEQYF.

The J gene is TRBJ1-6, the V gene TRBV19; D is uncertain. The CDR3 loop spans 15 amino acids. Per the germline V gene, CDR1 is LNHDA and CDR2 is SQIVND (reference sequence). V shed 3 bases and J shed 7 bases, with 13 bases lying between them. The CDR3 loop is CASSILDVGNSPLHF. In DNA, the CDR3 is TGTGCCAGTAGTATTTTAGACGTGGGGAATTCACCCCTCCACTTT.

This chain connects TRBV21-1 to TRBJ1-5; TRBD1, the table's D call, was not compared with the DNA. TRBV21-1 represents a pseudogene. This CDR3 contains 16 residues. The CDR3 spells CASSKDSDRGHQPQHF. CDR3 coding DNA: TGTGCCAGCAGCAAAGATTCGGACAGGGGACATCAGCCCCAGCATTTT.